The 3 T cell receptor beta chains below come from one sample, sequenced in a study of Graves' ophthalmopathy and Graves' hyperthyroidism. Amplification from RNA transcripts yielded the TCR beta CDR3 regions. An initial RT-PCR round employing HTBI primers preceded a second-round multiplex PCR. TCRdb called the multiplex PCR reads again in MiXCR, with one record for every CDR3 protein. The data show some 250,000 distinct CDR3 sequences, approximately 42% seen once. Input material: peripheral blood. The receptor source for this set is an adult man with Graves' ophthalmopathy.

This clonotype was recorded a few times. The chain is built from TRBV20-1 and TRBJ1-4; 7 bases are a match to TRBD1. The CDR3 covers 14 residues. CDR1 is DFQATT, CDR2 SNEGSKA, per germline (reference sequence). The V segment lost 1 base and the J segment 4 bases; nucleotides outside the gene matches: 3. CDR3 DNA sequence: TGCAGTGCTAGAGGGGACAGTTTTAATGAAAAACTGTTTTTT. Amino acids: CSARGDSFNEKLFF.

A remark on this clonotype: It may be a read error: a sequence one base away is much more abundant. Written as DNA, the CDR3 is TGCAGTGCCAGGGGATACTCTGGAAGCACCATATATTTT. It yields the protein CSARGYSGSTIYF. The genes are TRBV20-1 and TRBJ1-3; maybe TRBD1 (6 bases). Germline CDR1 reads DFQATT; CDR2 reads SNEGSKA (reference sequence). This CDR3 spans 13 amino acids.

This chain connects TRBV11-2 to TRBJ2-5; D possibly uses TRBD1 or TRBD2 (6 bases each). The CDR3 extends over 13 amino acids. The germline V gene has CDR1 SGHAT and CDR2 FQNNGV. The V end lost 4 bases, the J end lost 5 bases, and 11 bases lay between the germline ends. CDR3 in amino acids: CASSYGGAETQYF. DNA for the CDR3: TGTGCCAGCAGCTACGGGGGCGCGGAGACCCAGTACTTC.